A single T cell receptor beta chain is shown here with its context. Its antigen remains unidentified. CDR1 is SGDLS, CDR2 YYNGEE, per germline. V was shortened by 0 bases and J by 8 bases, with 5 bases between the two germline ends. The CDR3 is 11 amino acids. The source of the sample is a study of breast tumors, draining lymph nodes, adjacent tissues. Study-wide results and limits: Findings are consistent with lymph node origin and intratumoral expansion of most tumor T cells. Compared with lymph nodes, tumors were less diverse; compared with nontumor tissue, more. The lymph node origin of tumor T cells was framed as consistent with a hypothesis, not demonstrated.

TCRdb analysed the multiplex PCR reads with MiXCR anew, one entry per CDR3 protein. The table has over 10,000 distinct CDR3 sequences, 62% seen once. The sequence derives from a female donor with breast cancer. Some clones in this sample may be carry-over from other donors' samples. V and J are TRBV9 and TRBJ1-2, with D unclear. The sequencing input was tumor-adjacent breast tissue. CDR3: CASSVGRGYTF. The DNA of the CDR3 is TGTGCCAGCAGCGTAGGTAGGGGCTACACCTTC.